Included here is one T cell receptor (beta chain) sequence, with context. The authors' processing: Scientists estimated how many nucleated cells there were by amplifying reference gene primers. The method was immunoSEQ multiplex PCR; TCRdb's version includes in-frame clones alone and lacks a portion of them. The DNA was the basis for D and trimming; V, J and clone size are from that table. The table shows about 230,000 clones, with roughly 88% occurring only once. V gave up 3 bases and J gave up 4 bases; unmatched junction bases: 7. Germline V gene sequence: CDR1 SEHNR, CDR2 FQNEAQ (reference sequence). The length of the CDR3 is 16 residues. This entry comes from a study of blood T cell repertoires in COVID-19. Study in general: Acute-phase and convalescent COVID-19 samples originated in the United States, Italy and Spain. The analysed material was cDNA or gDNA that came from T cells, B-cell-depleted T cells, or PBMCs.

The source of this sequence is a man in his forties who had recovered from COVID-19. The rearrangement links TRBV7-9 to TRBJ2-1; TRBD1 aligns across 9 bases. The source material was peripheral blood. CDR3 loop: CASSLRTGDFYNEQFF. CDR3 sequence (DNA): TGTGCCAGCAGCTTGCGGACAGGGGATTTTTACAATGAGCAGTTCTTC.